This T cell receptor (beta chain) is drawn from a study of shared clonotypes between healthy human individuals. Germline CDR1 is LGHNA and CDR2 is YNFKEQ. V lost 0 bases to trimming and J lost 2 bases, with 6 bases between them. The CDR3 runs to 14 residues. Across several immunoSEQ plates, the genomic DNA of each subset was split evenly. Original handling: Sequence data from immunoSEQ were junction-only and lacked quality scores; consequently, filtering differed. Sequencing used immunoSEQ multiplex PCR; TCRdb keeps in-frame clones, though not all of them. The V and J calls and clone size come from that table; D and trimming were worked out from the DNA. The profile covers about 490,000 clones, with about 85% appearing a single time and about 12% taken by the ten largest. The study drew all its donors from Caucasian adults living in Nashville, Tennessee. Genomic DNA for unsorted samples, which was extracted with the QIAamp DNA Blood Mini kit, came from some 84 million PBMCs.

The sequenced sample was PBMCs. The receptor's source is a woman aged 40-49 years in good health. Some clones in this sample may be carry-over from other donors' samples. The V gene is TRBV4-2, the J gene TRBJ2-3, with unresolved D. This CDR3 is CASSQDGDTDTQYF. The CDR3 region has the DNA TGTGCCAGCAGCCAAGATGGGGACACAGATACGCAGTATTTT.